The 6 T cell receptor beta chains below all came from one sample that was sequenced in a study of cytomegalovirus exposure and HLA in healthy donors. PCR primers comprised 60 Vbeta and 13 Jbeta primers. Clones were sequenced by immunoSEQ multiplex PCR, and TCRdb holds only the in-frame ones, with some missing. This table holds about 130,000 clones, roughly 66% found once. Sequenced: PBMCs. These receptors came from a man in his sixties in good health and CMV-seropositive.

The chain carries TRBV2 and TRBJ2-2, with 13 nucleotides matching TRBD2. The ends lost 6 bases at V and 3 bases at J; junction bases unmatched: 13. CDR3 length: 19 residues. Germline V gene sequence: CDR1 SNHLY, CDR2 FYNNEI. CDR3 sequence: CASRDLLAGGPSDTGELFF. CDR3 coding DNA: TGTGCCAGCAGGGATCTACTAGCGGGGGGGCCGTCAGACACCGGGGAGCTGTTTTTT.

The V call is TRBV5-6, the J call TRBJ2-7; 14 nucleotides align to TRBD2. The CDR3 covers 14 residues. V lost 7 bases, J lost 7 bases, and 7 bases stayed unmatched. The germline gives CDR1 SGHDT, CDR2 YYEEEE. CDR3 in amino acids: CASSGLAGAREQYF. Here the CDR3 DNA reads TGTGCCAGCTCGGGACTAGCGGGGGCGAGGGAGCAGTACTTC.

The chain recombines TRBV2 with TRBJ1-5, with 9 bases fitting TRBD1. Germline V gene data show CDR1 as SNHLY and CDR2 as FYNNEI. After removal of 3 bases from V and 5 bases from J, the junction contained 5 bases not matched to a gene. The CDR3 runs 15 residues. The CDR3 loop reads CASSDTTGGYQPQHF. In DNA, the CDR3 is TGTGCCAGCAGTGATACGACAGGGGGATATCAGCCCCAGCATTTT.

The chain couples TRBV29-1 to TRBJ2-5; 9 bases agree with TRBD1. V dropped 4 bases and J dropped 5; count of bases not matched to a gene: 8. CDR3 length: 14 residues. Germline loops: CDR1 SQVTM, CDR2 ANQGSEA. In DNA, the CDR3 is TGCAGCGTTGCCCGGACAGGGGTTGGGGAGACCCAGTACTTC. It codes for CSVARTGVGETQYF.

The chain employs TRBV2 and TRBJ1-2; D not certain. V was pared by 4 bases and J by 2 bases, with 8 bases between. Germline assignment: CDR1 SNHLY and CDR2 FYNNEI. This CDR3 contains 13 residues. The CDR3 region is CASSVSGNYGYTF. CDR3 sequence (DNA): TGTGCCAGCAGTGTGTCCGGGAACTATGGCTACACCTTC.

This clone was observed a handful of times. The chain is built from TRBV2 and TRBJ1-1, with D uncertain. Germline loops: CDR1 SNHLY, CDR2 FYNNEI. V was shortened by 4 bases and J by 0 bases, with 6 bases between the two germline ends. The CDR3 spans 13 residues. The CDR3 region has the DNA TGTGCCAGCAGTGGCGAAGTGAACACTGAAGCTTTCTTT. Protein: CASSGEVNTEAFF.